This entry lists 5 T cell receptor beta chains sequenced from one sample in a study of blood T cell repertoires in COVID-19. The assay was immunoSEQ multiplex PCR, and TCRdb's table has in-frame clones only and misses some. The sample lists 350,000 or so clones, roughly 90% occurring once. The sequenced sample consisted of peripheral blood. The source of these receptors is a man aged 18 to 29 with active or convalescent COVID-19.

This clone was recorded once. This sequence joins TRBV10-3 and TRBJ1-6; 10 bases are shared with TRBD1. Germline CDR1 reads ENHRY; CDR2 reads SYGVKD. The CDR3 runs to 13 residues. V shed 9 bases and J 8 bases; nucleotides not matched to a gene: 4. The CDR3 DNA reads TGTGCCATTGCCGGACAGGGGGATTCACCCCTCCACTTT. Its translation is CAIAGQGDSPLHF.

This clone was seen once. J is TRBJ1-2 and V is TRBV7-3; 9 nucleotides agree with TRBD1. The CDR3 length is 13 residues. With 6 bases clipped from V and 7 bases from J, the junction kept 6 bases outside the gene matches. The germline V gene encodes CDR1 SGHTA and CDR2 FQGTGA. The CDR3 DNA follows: TGTGCCAGCAGTCAGGGACAGGGAACTGGCTACACCTTC. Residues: CASSQGQGTGYTF.

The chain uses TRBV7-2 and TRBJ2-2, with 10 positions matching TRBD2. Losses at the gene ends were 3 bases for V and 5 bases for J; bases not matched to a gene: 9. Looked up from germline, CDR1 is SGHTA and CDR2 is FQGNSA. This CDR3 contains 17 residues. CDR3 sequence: CASSFKRGGQGTGELFF. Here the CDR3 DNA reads TGTGCCAGCAGCTTCAAGCGGGGGGGCCAAGGAACCGGGGAGCTGTTTTTT. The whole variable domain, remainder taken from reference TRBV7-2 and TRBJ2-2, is GAGVSQSPSNKVTEKGKDVELRCDPISGHTALYWYRQSLGQGLEFLIYFQGNSAPDKSGLPSDRFSAERTGGSVSTLTIQRTQQEDSAVYLCASSFKRGGQGTGELFFGEGSRLTVL.

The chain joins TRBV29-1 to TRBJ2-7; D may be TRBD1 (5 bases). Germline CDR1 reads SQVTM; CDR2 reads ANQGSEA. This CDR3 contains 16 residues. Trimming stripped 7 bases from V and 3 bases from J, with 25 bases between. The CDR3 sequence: CSALGDSRSIYYEQYF. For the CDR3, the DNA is TGCAGCGCCCTTGGAGACAGCCGTAGTATATACTACGAGCAGTACTTC.

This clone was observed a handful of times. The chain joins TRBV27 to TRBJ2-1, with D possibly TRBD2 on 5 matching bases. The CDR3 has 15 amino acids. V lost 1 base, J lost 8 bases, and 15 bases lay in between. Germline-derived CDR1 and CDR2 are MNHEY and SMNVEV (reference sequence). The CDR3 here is CASSLWSGQEDEQFF. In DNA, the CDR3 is TGTGCCAGCAGTTTATGGTCAGGCCAGGAGGATGAGCAGTTCTTC.